These 9 T cell receptor beta chains originate from one sample sequenced in a study of blood T cell repertoires in COVID-19. Repertoires were generated with immunoSEQ multiplex PCR, while TCRdb's copy carries only in-frame clones and drops some. The repertoire includes approximately 380,000 clones, around 84% of them detected once, and roughly 3.4% sits in the top ten. Sequencing was carried out using peripheral blood. These receptors all stem from a woman younger than 35 with acute or convalescent COVID-19.

This rearrangement joins TRBV3-1 (or the pseudogene TRBV3-2) to TRBJ2-7; 7 bases fit TRBD1. This CDR3 has 15 amino acids. V lost 0 bases, J lost 6 bases, and 8 bases stayed unmatched. Germline CDR1 reads LGHDT; CDR2 reads YNNKEL (reference sequence). CDR3 sequence reads: CASSQERRQGGEQYF. CDR3 nucleotides: TGTGCCAGCAGCCAAGAGCGGCGACAGGGTGGCGAGCAGTACTTC.

J is TRBJ1-2 and V is TRBV2; D is uncertain. V lost 0 bases to trimming and J lost 4 bases, with 9 bases between them. Germline values: CDR1 SNHLY, CDR2 FYNNEI. The CDR3 is made up of 14 amino acids. The CDR3, as DNA: TGTGCCAGCAGTGAAGCGCGAGGAAGCTATGGCTACACCTTC. The encoded protein is CASSEARGSYGYTF.

This chain uses TRBV21-1 with TRBJ1-1; no check of the table's D call, TRBD1, against the DNA was made. TRBV21-1 is labeled a pseudogene. The CDR3 spans 15 residues. CDR3 sequence: CASSARDRGPLGAFF. The DNA for the CDR3 is TGTGCCAGCAGCGCGAGGGACAGGGGCCCCCTCGGAGCTTTCTTT.

The chain is built from TRBV5-6 and TRBJ1-4; 8 bases align to TRBD1. In germline, CDR1 is SGHDT, CDR2 YYEEEE. Unmatched junction bases numbered 13, after V lost 5 bases and J lost 10 bases. There are 15 residues in the CDR3. The CDR3 DNA follows: TGTGCCAGCAGTAGAATAACAGGGGGTGGAGGAAAACTGTTTTTT. Translating gives CASSRITGGGGKLFF.

The chain couples TRBV12-5 to TRBJ2-6, with 7 bases aligning to TRBD2. V shed 0 bases and J 2 bases; nucleotides not matched to a gene: 7. Germline CDR1 reads LGHNT; CDR2 reads FRNRAP. The CDR3 is 18 residues long. CDR3 sequence reads: CASGLVREGVPGANVLTF. DNA of the CDR3: TGTGCTAGTGGTTTGGTAAGGGAGGGAGTCCCTGGGGCCAACGTCCTGACTTTC.

The chain recombines TRBV11-2 with TRBJ2-2, with 11 bases matching TRBD2. With V trimmed by 5 bases and J by 2 bases, 7 bases remained unmatched. The CDR3 length is 17 residues. CDR1 SGHAT and CDR2 FQNNGV come from the germline V gene. The CDR3 region has the DNA TGTGCCAGCAGCGCTAATAGCGGGGGGGCAAACACCGGGGAGCTGTTTTTT. Translated: CASSANSGGANTGELFF.

The CDR3 is CASSDLGIYGYTF. The CDR3 nucleotides read TGTGCCAGCAGTGATCTCGGTATCTATGGCTACACCTTC. This chain links TRBV6-1 with TRBJ1-2; D uncertain. Germline V gives CDR1 MNHNS, CDR2 SASEGT. The CDR3 loop spans 13 amino acids. V was shortened by 3 bases and J by 4 bases, with 9 bases between the two germline ends.

The chain couples TRBV7-9 to TRBJ1-2; 8 bases agree with TRBD1. The V gene end was trimmed by 1 base and the J gene end by 7 bases; junction bases not matched to a gene: 2. Germline V gives CDR1 SEHNR, CDR2 FQNEAQ (reference sequence). This CDR3 is built from 13 residues. CDR3 sequence reads: CASSLGTGIGYTF. In nucleotides, the CDR3 is TGTGCCAGCAGCTTAGGGACAGGGATTGGCTACACCTTC.

The chain has TRBV5-8 and TRBJ2-7; D ambiguous. V lost 0 bases and J lost 5, with 12 bases in between. This CDR3 has 14 residues. In germline, CDR1 is SGHTS, CDR2 YDEGEE. CDR3 coding DNA: TGTGCCAGCAGCTTGGCCGCCCCCACGGACGAGCAGTACTTC. As protein: CASSLAAPTDEQYF.